This T cell receptor (beta chain) emerged from a study of T cells after yellow fever vaccination. Points on this clonotype: Antigen: not known.

The germline CDR1 and CDR2 sequences are SGDLS and YYNGEE. V shed 4 bases, J shed 5 bases, and the junction held 12 bases outside the gene matches. The CDR3 contains 16 residues. Regarding the study as a whole: FACS-sorted repertoires could contain abundant clonotypes contaminating from the bulk population. There was a small share of clonotypes that showed up in both the CD4 and CD8 compartments. Primary-vaccination clones mostly resurfaced post-booster (about 96% CD4, roughly 90% CD8).

TCR cDNA, made by 5'RACE template switching, carried an added universal primer site and UMIs. TCRdb reprocessed the 5' RACE reads with MiXCR, giving one entry per CDR3 protein. The table has a few hundred thousand distinct CDR3 sequences, 7% to 9% seen once. Sample: PBMCs, taken roughly 46 days after the first yellow fever vaccination. V is TRBV9 and J is TRBJ2-1; 7 bases are a match to TRBD1. This TCR was sampled from a man aged 18 to 29 who received the YFV17D yellow fever vaccine. The CDR3 nucleotides read TGTGCCAGCAGCTCACCCATCAGGGACAGAAACAATGAGCAGTTCTTC. Protein: CASSSPIRDRNNEQFF.